Listed below are T cell receptor beta chains from one sample, sequenced in a study of T cell responses to AZD1222 COVID-19 vaccine. TCRdb's table, derived via immunoSEQ multiplex PCR, lists solely in-frame clones and lacks some. The sample consists of around 130,000 clones, about 91% of them appearing once. The sequencing here drew on peripheral blood, taken on day 0 of AZD1222 vaccination. The receptors shown here come from an adult in good health. Each CDR3 is given with its conserved first and last residue. D genes are given only for firm matches. The size entry is marked missing in some rows and otherwise reads once, few, many or a size class.

D	size	J	V	DNA	CDR3
.	.	TRBJ2-2	TRBV27	TGTGCCAGCAGTTTATGGGGTTCCGGGGAGCTGTTTTTT	CASSLWGSGELFF
.	.	TRBJ2-7	TRBV27	TGTGCCAGCAGTATAGCGCCGGCCTACGAGCAGTACTTC	CASSIAPAYEQYF
TRBD1	.	TRBJ1-1	TRBV7-3	TGTGCCAGCAGCGTGACAGGGTGGGACACTGAAGCTTTCTTT	CASSVTGWDTEAFF
.	once	TRBJ1-1	TRBV6-1	TGTGCCAGCAGTGAAAGTCCGGCGGTGAACACTGAAGCTTTCTTT	CASSESPAVNTEAFF
TRBD1	.	TRBJ2-1	TRBV5-1	TGCGCCAGCAGCCCGACAGGGGTGGGAAATGAGCAGTTCTTC	CASSPTGVGNEQFF
.	once	TRBJ1-2	TRBV30	TGTGCCTGGAGTGTAACGGGCGGGGGGCATGGCTACACCTTC	CAWSVTGGGHGYTF
.	.	TRBJ2-4	TRBV6-5	TGTGCCAGCAGTTCCAGGACGGAAAACATTCAGTACTTC	CASSSRTENIQYF
.	.	TRBJ2-1	TRBV9	TGTGCCAGCAGCGTAGGGGGGGTTAGAGACAATGAGCAGTTCTTC	CASSVGGVRDNEQFF
.	.	TRBJ2-1	TRBV12-3/TRBV12-4	TGTGCCAGCAGCTGGGGTTTCGAGCAGTTCTTC	CASSWGFEQFF
.	.	TRBJ1-6	TRBV7-9	TGTGCCAGCAGTCCGGACACCCGTTCACCCCTCCACTTT	CASSPDTRSPLHF
.	.	TRBJ2-7	TRBV27	TGTGCCAGCAGTTTAACTGCCAGCTACGAGCAGTACTTC	CASSLTASYEQYF
.	.	TRBJ1-2	TRBV7-9	TGTGCCAGCAGCTTATCAGGGGATGGCTACACCTTC	CASSLSGDGYTF
.	once	TRBJ2-7	TRBV4-1	TGCGCCAGCAGCCAAGATCCGGACAGCTCCTACGAGCAGTACTTC	CASSQDPDSSYEQYF
TRBD2	.	TRBJ2-7	TRBV4-1	TGCGCCAGCAGCCAGGTGGGACTAGCGGTTTACGAGCAGTACTTC	CASSQVGLAVYEQYF
.	.	TRBJ2-6	TRBV5-1	TGCGCCAGCAGCTTGGTAAGGTCTGGGGCCAACGTCCTGACTTTC	CASSLVRSGANVLTF
.	.	TRBJ1-3	TRBV19	TGTGCCAGTAGCCGCGGAAGCTCTGGAAACACCATATATTTT	CASSRGSSGNTIYF
.	.	TRBJ2-2	TRBV5-8	TGTGCCAGCAGCGCCGGGACAAGGAACACCGGGGAGCTGTTTTTT	CASSAGTRNTGELFF
.	once	TRBJ2-3	TRBV7-8	TGTGCCAGCAGCTTAGTAGTGAGGACAGATACGCAGTATTTT	CASSLVVRTDTQYF
TRBD1	.	TRBJ1-4	TRBV5-4	TGTGCCAGCAGCGGGGAGGGGGCCCTTAATGAAAAACTGTTTTTT	CASSGEGALNEKLFF
.	.	TRBJ2-1	TRBV7-2	TGTGCCAGCAGCTGGACCCGGTACAATGAGCAGTTCTTC	CASSWTRYNEQFF
TRBD2	.	TRBJ2-2	TRBV4-1	TGCGCCAGCAGCCCACCCGGACTAGCGGGAGCTATCGGGGAGCTGTTTTTT	CASSPPGLAGAIGELFF
TRBD2	few	TRBJ2-7	TRBV3-1/TRBV3-2	TGTGCCAGCAGCCATTCTAGCGGGCCCTCCTACGAGCAGTACTTC	CASSHSSGPSYEQYF
.	.	TRBJ2-2	TRBV5-8	TGTGCCAGCAGCTTGATCAGTATCTACACCGGGGAGCTGTTTTTT	CASSLISIYTGELFF
TRBD2	.	TRBJ2-2	TRBV9	TGTGCCAGCAGCGGAGACTCTAGCGGCCTGAACACCGGGGAGCTGTTTTTT	CASSGDSSGLNTGELFF
.	.	TRBJ1-4	TRBV6-5	TGTGCCAGCAGTTATCTGTGGGGGGAACATAATGAAAAACTGTTTTTT	CASSYLWGEHNEKLFF
TRBD1	once	TRBJ2-2	TRBV2	TGTGCCAGCAGGGGGTGGGACAGGGAGAACACCGGGGAGCTGTTTTTT	CASRGWDRENTGELFF
TRBD1	once	TRBJ2-5	TRBV4-3	TGCGCCAGCAGCCAAGGTACTACAGGGGGCGAGGAGACCCAGTACTTC	CASSQGTTGGEETQYF
TRBD2	.	TRBJ2-1	TRBV24-1	TGTGCCACCAGCGGTCCCTCACTCAGCGGGAGGGGGGATGAGCAGTTCTTC	CATSGPSLSGRGDEQFF
.	.	TRBJ2-1	TRBV5-8	TGTGCCAGCAGCCCCTGGGGAGTCTCCTACAATGAGCAGTTCTTC	CASSPWGVSYNEQFF
.	.	TRBJ1-2	TRBV6-6	TGTGCCAGCAGAAGGGGAGGACAGTTCTATGGCTACACCTTC	CASRRGGQFYGYTF
TRBD2	.	TRBJ2-7	TRBV6-1	TGTGCCAGCAGTGAAGAGGGAGGGAGCTCCTACGAGCAGTACTTC	CASSEEGGSSYEQYF
TRBD1	.	TRBJ2-3	TRBV5-1	TGCGCCAGCAGCTTGGAGGGACAGGGGTTGACAGATACGCAGTATTTT	CASSLEGQGLTDTQYF
TRBD1	.	TRBJ2-2	TRBV3-1/TRBV3-2	TGTGCCAGCAGCCAAGGGACAGGGGGCCTTGGCACCGGGGAGCTGTTTTTT	CASSQGTGGLGTGELFF
.	.	TRBJ2-5	TRBV6-7	TGTGCCAGCAGTTATTGGGGGCGTGAGACCCAGTACTTC	CASSYWGRETQYF
.	.	TRBJ1-4	TRBV5-6	TGTGCCAGCAGCTCGCCTAGAGAGGGTGAAAAACTGTTTTTT	CASSSPREGEKLFF
TRBD1	.	TRBJ1-5	TRBV6-5	TGTGCCAGCCAGGGGGCCGGCAATCAGCCCCAGCATTTT	CASQGAGNQPQHF
.	.	TRBJ1-1	TRBV7-9	TGTGCCAGCACTTTATCGACGGAAGGCGGAGGGAAAGCTTTCTTT	CASTLSTEGGGKAFF
.	once	TRBJ1-4	TRBV2	TGTGCCAGCAGTGAATTCGAAAAACTGTTTTTT	CASSEFEKLFF
TRBD2	.	TRBJ2-7	TRBV27	TGTGCCAGCAGTTCCTCAGCAGCGGGAGAAAGGTACGAGCAGTACTTC	CASSSSAAGERYEQYF
.	once	TRBJ1-2	TRBV30	TGTGCCTGGAGTGTACGAGTCGGGGAAGGGGGGGTTGGCTACACCTTC	CAWSVRVGEGGVGYTF
.	once	TRBJ1-6	TRBV25-1	TGTGCCAGCAGTGAGGGAAATTCACCCCTCCACTTT	CASSEGNSPLHF
.	.	TRBJ1-1	TRBV15	TGTGCCACCAGCAGAGAGGGAGCGAACACTGAAGCTTTCTTT	CATSREGANTEAFF
.	once	TRBJ2-7	TRBV21-1	TGTGCCAGCAGCAAAGAAACAGGGGGCTCTTCCTACGAGCAGTACTTC	CASSKETGGSSYEQYF
.	.	TRBJ1-3	TRBV30	TGTGCCTGGAGCCCGGAAGGGGGAAACACCATATATTTT	CAWSPEGGNTIYF
.	.	TRBJ1-6	TRBV2	TGTGCCAGCAGTGAAGCGCTTCACGGAACCCTCCACTTT	CASSEALHGTLHF